Here is one T cell receptor beta chain with its context. The target of this receptor is not known. No qualities accompany the bases; no much larger clone lies one base away. This specimen comes from a study of T cells in Graves' hyperthyroidism and ophthalmopathy (dated by TCRdb to between 2018 and 2020). About the full investigation: Peripheral blood samples were taken at the time of initial diagnosis, prior to any treatment. In more than five Graves' hyperthyroidism patients, the study also compared T-cell repertoires from thyroid tissue with T-cell repertoires from blood. For training and testing, the 80 to 100 patients in the discovery cohort were randomly divided in a 7:3 ratio. Once sampling was done, hyperthyroidism patients were given methimazole at a starting dose of 30 mg daily, whereas ophthalmopathy patients were given high-dose intravenous methylprednisolone. TCR Vbeta CDR3 sequencing of 130 to 150 peripheral blood samples (more than 40 ophthalmopathy, about 75 hyperthyroidism and around 17 progressor patients) is reported in the paper. To identify distinguishing TCR V-J signatures, a discovery cohort of around 100 patients was used, comprising fewer than 45 with Graves' ophthalmopathy and 55 to 65 with stable Graves' hyperthyroidism. Whether ophthalmopathy could be predicted prospectively was tested in an independent validation cohort made up of 18 to 20 hyperthyroidism patients plus 17 patients who later progressed to ophthalmopathy.

The TCR beta CDR3 regions were amplified from the RNA transcripts. A first-round RT-PCR of the TCR CDR3 used the HTBI primer set with the Qiagen OneStep RT-PCR kit. Libraries were constructed in a second round of multiplex PCR, after which size selection and purification were performed. Sequencing of the libraries was done on an Illumina HiSeq2000 using paired-end 100 bp reads. The source study handled its data this way. SOAPnuke was used to process the raw data, removing reads that contained adapters or uncalled bases, had a mean Phred below 15, or lacked an exact match to the constant primer or identifier. High-quality paired reads were merged using COPE v1.2.5, and each unique nucleotide sequence was defined as a clonotype. MiTCR v1.1 was used to align clonotypes to the IMGT TRBV, TRBD and TRBJ reference segments. Analysis was restricted to V-J combinations with a frequency above 0.0001, which covered 99.2% of repertoires. A TCS score was defined as the ratio between F50 (clonal expansion) and ExV (chaos), using BLOSUM62-based TCRdist between CDR3 peptides within each V-J. Welch's t-statistics and random forest reduced around 520 V-J features to some 14, which were used in a naive Bayes classifier (R e1071). The raw public data were reprocessed by TCRdb itself: fastp quality trimming at Q25, MiXCR clonotype calling, in-frame beta chains only. Merged by CDR3 protein, the rows form single entries marked with the most common genes and DNA. The V and J calls shown here were made by TCRdb, not taken from the authors' results. The sample records 300,000 or so distinct CDR3 sequences, roughly 15% of which are singletons. In total, the top ten clones hold 33% of the sample.

Overall study outcomes, separate from this receptor: A model built on a 13 V-J signature distinguished ophthalmopathy from stable hyperthyroidism, reaching 85% to 90% sensitivity and about 81% specificity in cross-validation and 80%/75% in testing. No statistical method was used to fix the sample size in advance, and group allocation was not hidden from the investigators. Most expanded thyroid clonotypes (frequency above 0.001) were also detected in blood, a finding suggesting that blood repertoires may reflect thyroid immune responses. In validation, the model predicted progression to ophthalmopathy with 60% to 71% sensitivity and less than 75% specificity, a median of around six months before onset.

CDR1 and CDR2, per the germline V gene, are SGHRS and YFSETQ. The junction carries 13 bases between V and J, which are trimmed by 4 bases and 2 bases respectively. From the cysteine through the phenylalanine, the CDR3 covers 14 amino acids. The sequence is cut down to CDR3 DNA, 42 bases in frame from base 1. Graves' hyperthyroidism was defined as stable when no progression to ophthalmopathy occurred over 18 months of follow-up. The hyperthyroidism patients were between 18 and 65 years old and newly diagnosed, with a disease duration of less than 2 months. Patients with uncontrolled infections, other autoimmune diseases, pregnancy or lactation were excluded. Diagnoses were based on clinical symptoms, serum thyroxine and TRAb, thyroid ultrasound and orbital computed tomography. PBMCs were isolated from approximately 10 ml of fresh peripheral blood by Ficoll-Paque density gradient centrifugation. Trizol reagent was used to extract total RNA, and RNA quality was then checked on an Agilent 2100 Bioanalyzer.

The sequence came from a man aged 25 to 40 with Graves' hyperthyroidism. The material sequenced was blood. The sequence is built from TRBV5-1 and TRBJ2-7; no D gene can be assigned with confidence. DNA sequence: TGCGCCAGCAGCATAGATCCCCGTGCCTACGAGCAGTACTTC. The resulting protein is CASSIDPRAYEQYF.